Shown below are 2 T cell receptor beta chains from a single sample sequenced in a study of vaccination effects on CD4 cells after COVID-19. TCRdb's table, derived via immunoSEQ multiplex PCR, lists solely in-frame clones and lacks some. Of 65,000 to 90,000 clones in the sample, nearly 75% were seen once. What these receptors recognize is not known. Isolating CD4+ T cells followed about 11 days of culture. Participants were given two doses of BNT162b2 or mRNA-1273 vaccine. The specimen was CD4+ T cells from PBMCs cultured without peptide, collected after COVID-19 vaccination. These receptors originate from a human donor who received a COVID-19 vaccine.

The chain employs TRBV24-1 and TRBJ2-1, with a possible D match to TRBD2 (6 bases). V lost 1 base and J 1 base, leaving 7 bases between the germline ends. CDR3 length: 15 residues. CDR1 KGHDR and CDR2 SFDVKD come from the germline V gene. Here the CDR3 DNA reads TGTGCCACCAGTGATTTCGGGGGTTCCTACAATGAGCAGTTCTTC. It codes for CATSDFGGSYNEQFF.

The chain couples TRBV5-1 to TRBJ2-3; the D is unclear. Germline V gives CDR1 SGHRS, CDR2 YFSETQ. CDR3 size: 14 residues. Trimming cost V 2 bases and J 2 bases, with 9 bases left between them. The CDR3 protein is CASSLSMPTDTQYF. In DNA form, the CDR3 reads TGCGCCAGCAGCTTATCTATGCCCACAGATACGCAGTATTTT.